The 3 T cell receptor beta chains below come from one sample, sequenced in a study of OX40 agonist ivuxolimab in advanced cancers. Clones were sequenced by immunoSEQ multiplex PCR, and TCRdb holds only the in-frame ones, with some missing. Among tens of thousands of clones, around four fifths were seen once, and the ten largest hold approximately 1.6%. Material: CD4+ or CD8+ T cells sorted from blood, obtained in a trial of the OX40 agonist ivuxolimab. The receptors were sampled from an adult with an advanced solid tumor such as melanoma, head and neck, liver or kidney cancer.

The chain joins TRBV5-1 to TRBJ2-3; 8 bases fit TRBD1. With V trimmed by 4 bases and J by 3 bases, 10 bases remained unmatched. In germline, CDR1 is SGHRS, CDR2 YFSETQ. The CDR3 runs to 16 residues. The CDR3 loop is CASSPEQGGITDTQYF. In DNA, the CDR3 is TGCGCCAGCAGCCCGGAACAGGGGGGTATTACAGATACGCAGTATTTT.

The DNA for the CDR3 is TGTGCCAGCAGTTTATTTGGCTCGGGGGGCGGGGAGCTGTTTTTT. Translation: CASSLFGSGGGELFF. V and J are TRBV28 and TRBJ2-2, with 7 bases lining up with TRBD2. The junction had 6 bases not matched to a gene; V was cut back by 1 base and J by 7 bases. This CDR3 is built from 15 residues. Germline V gives CDR1 MDHEN, CDR2 SYDVKM. Full variable domain (remainder filled in from reference TRBV28 and TRBJ2-2): DVKVTQSSRYLVKRTGEKVFLECVQDMDHENMFWYRQDPGLGLRLIYFSYDVKMKEKGDIPEGYSVSREKKERFSLILESASTNQTSMYLCASSLFGSGGGELFFGEGSRLTVL.

The chain couples TRBV5-4 to TRBJ2-3; tentative D call: TRBD2 (6 bases). The germline V gene has CDR1 SGHNT and CDR2 YYREEE (reference sequence). The V end was cut by 0 bases, the J end by 7 bases, with 18 bases between. The CDR3 loop spans 16 amino acids. The DNA of the CDR3 is TGTGCCAGCAGCTTGGTTGCCGGCGGGGAGACGAATACGCAGTATTTT. It translates to CASSLVAGGETNTQYF.